A selection of T cell receptor beta chains follows, all from one sample in a study of cytomegalovirus exposure and HLA in healthy donors. Profiling relied on immunoSEQ multiplex PCR, and the TCRdb table lists in-frame clones only, not all of them. The sample consists of around 120,000 clones, approximately 75% of them appearing once. The sequenced sample was PBMCs. Source of these receptors: a woman aged 40-49 years in good health and CMV-seropositive. CDR3s include the opening cysteine and the closing phenylalanine or tryptophan. D genes are given only for firm matches. The listing skips clone size in some rows; elsewhere it reads once, few, many or a size class.

-	-	10	TRBJ1-1	TRBV7-9	TGTGCCAGCAGCTTACTTCAAGCTTTCTTT	CASSLLQAFF
-	TRBD2	17	TRBJ2-3	TRBV5-4	TGTGCCAGCAGCTTGGTCCCGCAGCGGGAAAGCACAGATACGCAGTATTTT	CASSLVPQRESTDTQYF
-	TRBD1	17	TRBJ1-2	TRBV18	TGTGCCAGCTCCCGGGTGGGGACAGGAACACCTAACAGAGGCTACACCTTC	CASSRVGTGTPNRGYTF
-	-	14	TRBJ2-4	TRBV6-5	TGTGCCAGCAGTTACTCGGGCGCCAAAAACATTCAGTACTTC	CASSYSGAKNIQYF
-	-	16	TRBJ2-1	TRBV2	TGTGCCAGCAGTGAATCATTATGGTGGGACAACAATGAGCAGTTCTTC	CASSESLWWDNNEQFF
-	TRBD1	15	TRBJ2-7	TRBV27	TGTGCCAGCAGCCCCGCCGGGACAGGGACCTACGAGCAGTACTTC	CASSPAGTGTYEQYF
-	TRBD1	16	TRBJ1-1	TRBV9	TGTGCCAGCAGCCACCCCCGAGGGACAGGGGGAACTGAAGCTTTCTTT	CASSHPRGTGGTEAFF
-	TRBD1	14	TRBJ2-7	TRBV5-1	TGCGCCAGCAGCTTGGGCGACAGGGTTAACGAGCAGTACTTC	CASSLGDRVNEQYF
-	TRBD2	16	TRBJ2-1	TRBV5-1	TGCGCCAGCAGCCCCCTGGGGGGGAGCTCCTACAATGAGCAGTTCTTC	CASSPLGGSSYNEQFF
-	-	13	TRBJ1-1	TRBV7-3	TGTGCCAGCAGCACAACCGAGGGGGTTCCAGCTTTCTTT	CASSTTEGVPAFF
once	-	16	TRBJ2-7	TRBV5-1	TGCGCCAGCAGCTTGGGTCGGGGAAGAAACGCCTACGAGCAGTACTTC	CASSLGRGRNAYEQYF
-	-	13	TRBJ2-2	TRBV4-2	TGTGCCAGCAGCACGAGCCGGACCGGGGAGCTGTTTTTT	CASSTSRTGELFF
-	-	14	TRBJ2-7	TRBV11-3	TGTGCCAGCAGCTCCCCTAAGGGAGCCAACGAGCAGTACTTC	CASSSPKGANEQYF
-	TRBD1	19	TRBJ2-6	TRBV7-9	TGTGCCAGCAGCGCAGCCCGGGGACAGGGCCCTTCTGGGGCCAACGTCCTGACTTTC	CASSAARGQGPSGANVLTF
-	-	15	TRBJ1-1	TRBV5-5	TGTGCCAGCAGCTTCTTGGGAGGAGAGGACACTGAAGCTTTCTTT	CASSFLGGEDTEAFF
few	TRBD2	14	TRBJ2-3	TRBV6-5	TGTGCCAGCAGTTACCAACTAGCGGGAGATACGCAGTATTTT	CASSYQLAGDTQYF
-	TRBD1	13	TRBJ1-1	TRBV2	TGTGCCACCGGGGACAGGGCGAACACTGAAGCTTTCTTT	CATGDRANTEAFF
once	TRBD1	18	TRBJ1-1	TRBV9	TGTGCCAGCAGCGCCGGCGCCCGCCAGGGGGCAGGGGGCACTGAAGCTTTCTTT	CASSAGARQGAGGTEAFF
-	TRBD1	16	TRBJ1-2	TRBV6-6	TGTGCCAGCAGCCCCGACAGGGCAGGAGCCCTTTCCGGCTACACCTTC	CASSPDRAGALSGYTF
-	-	16	TRBJ2-5	TRBV6-6	TGTGCCAGCAGTTACCTGGACAGCCCTTCGCAAGAGACCCAGTACTTC	CASSYLDSPSQETQYF
-	-	14	TRBJ2-4	TRBV28	TGTGCCAGCAGTTTATGGGGGGACTCAAACATTCAGTACTTC	CASSLWGDSNIQYF
-	TRBD1	14	TRBJ1-1	TRBV2	TGTGCCAGCAAGCTGACAGGGACGAGCACTGAAGCTTTCTTT	CASKLTGTSTEAFF
-	TRBD2	19	TRBJ2-6	TRBV7-9	TGTGCCAGCAGCCTCCAACCGGGACTAGCGGGAGCTGGGGCCAACGTCCTGACTTTC	CASSLQPGLAGAGANVLTF
-	TRBD2	16	TRBJ2-1	TRBV25-1	TGTGCCAGCAGTGAATCCTCGGGGGGGAGATACAATGAGCAGTTCTTC	CASSESSGGRYNEQFF
-	TRBD1	17	TRBJ1-5	TRBV28	TGTGCCAGCACAGCCCCGGACAGGGGAGGGGGCAATCAGCCCCAGCATTTT	CASTAPDRGGGNQPQHF
few	TRBD2	16	TRBJ2-2	TRBV4-2	TGTGCCAGCAGCCAAGAGGGACTAGCGGTTACCGGGGAGCTGTTTTTT	CASSQEGLAVTGELFF
-	-	13	TRBJ1-1	TRBV7-9	TGTGCCAGCAGCTACAGGGCCTCCACTGAAGCTTTCTTT	CASSYRASTEAFF
-	-	13	TRBJ1-2	TRBV29-1	TGCAGCGTTCTATTAGACAGCTTCTATGGCTACACCTTC	CSVLLDSFYGYTF
once	TRBD2	16	TRBJ2-2	TRBV6-5	TGTGCCAGCAGTTACTCGGCTAGCGGAGTCACCGGGGAGCTGTTTTTT	CASSYSASGVTGELFF
-	TRBD1	13	TRBJ1-2	TRBV19	TGTGCCAGTAGGCGACAGGGGTATTATGGCTACACCTTC	CASRRQGYYGYTF
-	-	13	TRBJ1-5	TRBV7-3	TGTGCCAGCAGCTTAACGAGGGATCAGCCCCAGCATTTT	CASSLTRDQPQHF
-	-	10	TRBJ1-2	TRBV20-1	TGCAGTGCTAGTAATTATGGCTACACCTTC	CSASNYGYTF
-	-	12	TRBJ1-1	TRBV18	TGTGCCAGCTCACCAGAGGGCACTGAAGCTTTCTTT	CASSPEGTEAFF
-	-	13	TRBJ1-5	TRBV2	TGTGCCAGCAGGAGGGAGGACAATCAGCCCCAGCATTTT	CASRREDNQPQHF
-	TRBD1	16	TRBJ1-5	TRBV2	TGTGCCAGCAGCGCCCAGGGGACAGGGGGGAATCAGCCCCAGCATTTT	CASSAQGTGGNQPQHF
-	TRBD2	19	TRBJ2-7	TRBV28	TGTGCCAGCAGCTCATCCGGACTAGCGGGAGGGAAAGGAAGCTACGAGCAGTACTTC	CASSSSGLAGGKGSYEQYF
-	-	14	TRBJ2-5	TRBV7-2	TGTGCCAGCACCAGACTCCAGTACCAAGAGACCCAGTACTTC	CASTRLQYQETQYF
-	-	16	TRBJ2-1	TRBV15	TGTGCCACCGAATCCAGCGAGGAACTCGACTACAATGAGCAGTTCTTC	CATESSEELDYNEQFF
-	TRBD1	17	TRBJ2-7	TRBV28	TGTGCCAGCAGTTTATTTCTCGGTTTGGGACAGGGAAGCGAGCAGTACTTC	CASSLFLGLGQGSEQYF
-	TRBD2	15	TRBJ2-7	TRBV7-2	TGTGCCAGCAGCAGCGGACTAGCGGGAGGTAACGAGCAGTACTTC	CASSSGLAGGNEQYF
-	-	13	TRBJ1-5	TRBV19	TGTGCCAGTAGTATAGAGAGGGATCAGCCCCAGCATTTT	CASSIERDQPQHF
-	-	15	TRBJ1-2	TRBV6-1	TGTGCCAGCAGTCGTAACACGCCCTCTGACTATGGCTACACCTTC	CASSRNTPSDYGYTF